Following are 27 T cell receptor beta chains from one sample sequenced in a study of T cell repertoires and HLA-DP antigens. Generated by immunoSEQ multiplex PCR, the TCRdb table keeps only in-frame clones and is missing some. The sample contains approximately 90,000 clones, around nine tenths of which appear only once. What these receptors recognize is not known. Sequencing used CD4+ T cells from PBMCs. The receptors originated from a man aged 50 to 60 in good health and CMV-seronegative.

The chain uses TRBV7-2 and TRBJ2-7; D possibly corresponds to TRBD2 (6 bases). Germline lookup yields CDR1 SGHTA and CDR2 FQGNSA. Trimming took off 3 bases at V and 7 bases at J, with 13 bases between the two ends. The CDR3 consists of 13 residues. CDR3 amino acids: CASSFKREHEQYF. In DNA, the CDR3 is TGTGCCAGCAGCTTTAAACGGGAGCATGAGCAGTACTTC.

In its sample, this clone was seen once. This rearrangement joins TRBV28 to TRBJ1-3, with TRBD1 matching over 9 bases. V gave up 6 bases and J gave up 4 bases; unmatched junction bases: 4. Per the germline V gene, CDR1 is MDHEN and CDR2 is SYDVKM. CDR3 length equals 14 residues. This chain's CDR3 is CASRMTGGGNTIYF. The CDR3 nucleotides read TGTGCCAGCAGGATGACAGGGGGGGGAAACACCATATATTTT.

This clone has a single count. A read error may account for a junction end that differs from germline. The chain has TRBV9 and TRBJ1-3; 8 positions agree with TRBD1. The CDR3 length is 16 residues. Looked up from germline, CDR1 is SGDLS and CDR2 is YYNGEE. The CDR3 sequence: CARSVGQGAGGNTIYF. The CDR3 coding sequence is TGTGCCCGCAGCGTCGGTCAGGGGGCGGGCGGAAACACCATATATTTT.

The J gene is TRBJ1-2, the V gene TRBV29-1; D is unclear. V gave up 3 bases and J gave up 6 bases, with 5 bases separating them. Germline V gene sequence: CDR1 SQVTM, CDR2 ANQGSEA. The CDR3 is 10 amino acids. The CDR3 is CSVDTDGYTF. The CDR3 DNA follows: TGCAGCGTTGATACCGATGGCTACACCTTC.

V gene TRBV18 combines with J gene TRBJ2-5, with unresolved D. Trimming stripped 1 base from V and 5 bases from J, with 2 bases between. Germline CDR1 KGHSH, CDR2 LQKENI. There are 11 residues in the CDR3. The DNA for the CDR3 is TGTGCCAGCTCACCACGGGAGACCCAGTACTTC. It translates to CASSPRETQYF.

The gene calls are TRBV19 and TRBJ2-5; 10 nucleotides line up with TRBD2. The germline V gene has CDR1 LNHDA and CDR2 SQIVND (reference sequence). The junction had 7 bases not matched to a gene; V was cut back by 5 bases and J by 4 bases. The CDR3 runs 15 residues. This CDR3 is CASSRAGGLGETQYF. CDR3 DNA: TGTGCCAGTAGTCGAGCGGGAGGGCTGGGAGAGACCCAGTACTTC.

V and J are TRBV18 and TRBJ1-1; TRBD1 agrees at 10 bases. Germline assignment: CDR1 KGHSH and CDR2 LQKENI. The V and J ends lost 5 bases and 10 bases, in that order; junction bases with no gene match: 7. This CDR3 is built from 13 residues. CDR3 bases: TGTGCCAGCTCATCGGGACAGGGGATGGGAGCTTTCTTT. Residues: CASSSGQGMGAFF.

This clone was picked up one time. The V call is TRBV7-2, the J call TRBJ1-1; 7 bases line up with TRBD1. Trimming took 5 bases from V and 4 from J; bases not matched to a gene: 10. The CDR3 sequence is 15 residues long. Germline loops: CDR1 SGHTA, CDR2 FQGNSA. CDR3 loop: CASSGRQGRGTEAFF. The DNA for the CDR3 is TGTGCCAGCAGCGGTCGACAGGGCCGTGGCACTGAAGCTTTCTTT.

The chain carries TRBV28 and TRBJ1-1; D remains ambiguous. The length of the CDR3 is 14 residues. V was pared by 6 bases and J by 6 bases, with 17 bases between. CDR1 MDHEN and CDR2 SYDVKM come from the germline V gene. CDR3 coding DNA: TGTGCCAGCAGCACCCCGGCGGATTTCGCTGAAGCTTTCTTT. The encoded protein is CASSTPADFAEAFF.

This clone was observed a few times. This chain links TRBV6-5 with TRBJ2-1; D uncertain. CDR3 size: 15 residues. Between the trimmed V and J ends, which lost 5 bases and 4 bases, there was a span of 15 bases. Per the germline V gene, CDR1 is MNHEY and CDR2 is SVGAGI. CDR3 nucleotides: TGTGCCAGCAGTGTCCGACTTTTGGGGTACAATGAGCAGTTCTTC. Protein product: CASSVRLLGYNEQFF.

The gene calls are TRBV19 and TRBJ2-6, with D tentatively TRBD1 or TRBD2 (5 bases each). CDR1 is LNHDA and CDR2 is SQIVND in the germline V gene (reference sequence). V gave up 4 bases and J gave up 4 bases, with 17 bases separating them. The CDR3 spans 17 residues. In nucleotides, the CDR3 is TGTGCCAGTAGTACCGGGACCGTTTTGGTCGGGGCCAACGTCCTGACTTTC. It specifies CASSTGTVLVGANVLTF. Full variable domain (outside the CDR3, taken from reference TRBV19 and TRBJ2-6): DGGITQSPKYLFRKEGQNVTLSCEQNLNHDAMYWYRQDPGQGLRLIYYSQIVNDFQKGDIAEGYSVSREKKESFPLTVTSAQKNPTAFYLCASSTGTVLVGANVLTFGAGSRLTVL.

V and J are TRBV11-3 and TRBJ2-7; 7 bases align to TRBD2. Germline lookup yields CDR1 SGHNT and CDR2 YENEEA. The CDR3 length is 14 residues. The V segment lost 3 bases and the J segment 0 bases; nucleotides outside the gene matches: 2. The CDR3 loop reads CASSFAGDSYEQYF. In nucleotides, the CDR3 is TGTGCCAGCAGCTTTGCGGGGGACTCCTACGAGCAGTACTTC. Full variable domain (remainder filled in from reference TRBV11-3 and TRBJ2-7): EAGVVQSPRYKIIEKKQPVAFWCNPISGHNTLYWYLQNLGQGPELLIRYENEEAVDDSQLPKDRFSAERLKGVDSTLKIQPAELGDSAVYLCASSFAGDSYEQYFGPGTRLTVT.

The rearrangement links TRBV5-1 to TRBJ2-7; possibly TRBD1 or TRBD2 for D (5 bases each). This CDR3 spans 15 amino acids. V was pared by 6 bases and J by 0 bases, with 16 bases between. Germline V CDR1 and CDR2: SGHRS, YFSETQ. The CDR3 sequence: CASTLGDPSSYEQYF. CDR3 DNA: TGCGCCAGCACCCTAGGGGACCCGAGCTCCTACGAGCAGTACTTC.

This chain links TRBV2 with TRBJ2-7; D unresolved. The CDR3 is 13 amino acids. V was cut by 2 bases and J by 6 bases, with 11 bases left in between. Germline CDR1 is SNHLY and CDR2 is FYNNEI. The CDR3 reads CASSEIQRGEQYF. In nucleotides, the CDR3 is TGTGCCAGCAGTGAAATACAGAGAGGCGAGCAGTACTTC.

The gene calls are TRBV10-1 and TRBJ2-7; possible D gene TRBD1, 5 bases. V lost 6 bases, J lost 0 bases, and 9 bases lay in between. CDR3 length: 13 residues. Per the germline V gene, CDR1 is WNHNN and CDR2 is SYGVQD (reference sequence). The CDR3 DNA follows: TGCGCCAGCAGCGCGACAGACTCCTACGAGCAGTACTTC. Its translation is CASSATDSYEQYF.

The V call is TRBV11-2, the J call TRBJ2-1, with a tentative D call TRBD1 (6 bases). Germline lookup yields CDR1 SGHAT and CDR2 FQNNGV. Trimming shortened V by 5 bases and J by 6 bases, and 17 bases separated the two germline ends. CDR3 length: 15 residues. The chain's CDR3 is CASSPVTGKGNEQFF. The CDR3 DNA follows: TGTGCCAGCAGCCCAGTTACAGGGAAGGGCAATGAGCAGTTCTTC. Together with reference TRBV11-2 and TRBJ2-1, the CDR3 gives the full variable domain: EAGVAQSPRYKIIEKRQSVAFWCNPISGHATLYWYQQILGQGPKLLIQFQNNGVVDDSQLPKDRFSAERLKGVDSTLKIQPAKLEDSAVYLCASSPVTGKGNEQFFGPGTRLTVL.

This clone was seen only a few times. This chain uses TRBV10-1 with TRBJ1-1; D is unresolved. This CDR3 contains 14 residues. V lost 2 bases to trimming and J lost 0 bases, with 7 bases between them. Germline V CDR1 and CDR2: WNHNN, SYGVQD (reference sequence). DNA of the CDR3: TGCGCCAGCAGTGAGCCGGGCCTGAACACTGAAGCTTTCTTT. Translating it yields CASSEPGLNTEAFF.

The J gene is TRBJ1-1, the V gene TRBV2; no definite D call. Germline values: CDR1 SNHLY, CDR2 FYNNEI. CDR3 size: 14 residues. With 0 bases removed from V and 5 bases from J, the gap between germline ends came to 10 bases. CDR3 sequence: CASSEALGGTEAFF. The CDR3 region has the DNA TGTGCCAGCAGTGAAGCGCTGGGTGGGACTGAAGCTTTCTTT.

This CDR3 reads CASSLEGRVNTIYF. Written as DNA, the CDR3 is TGTGCCAGCAGCTTAGAGGGGCGCGTCAACACCATATATTTT. The chain uses TRBV7-2 and TRBJ1-3, with TRBD1 as a possible D gene (5 bases). This CDR3 contains 14 residues. Trimming took 1 base from V and 7 from J, leaving 11 bases between them. Per the germline V gene, CDR1 is SGHTA and CDR2 is FQGNSA.

The rearrangement joins TRBV5-1 to TRBJ1-1, with 7 bases fitting TRBD1. This CDR3 contains 15 residues. CDR1 is SGHRS, CDR2 YFSETQ, per germline. The junction had 12 bases not matched to a gene; V was cut back by 4 bases and J by 6 bases. In DNA, the CDR3 is TGCGCCAGCAGCGCCATTCCGGGACAGATTTCTGAAGCTTTCTTT. It is translated as CASSAIPGQISEAFF.

The J gene is TRBJ2-1, the V gene TRBV5-5; either TRBD1 or TRBD2 may fit D (6 bases each). V dropped 3 bases and J dropped 4 bases, with 14 bases sitting between them. The CDR3 runs to 15 residues. Germline values: CDR1 SGHKS, CDR2 YYEKEE (reference sequence). The CDR3 here is CASSWERGEYNEQFF. The CDR3 coding sequence is TGTGCCAGCAGCTGGGAAAGGGGGGAATACAATGAGCAGTTCTTC. Complete variable domain (other parts from reference TRBV5-5 and TRBJ2-1): DAGVTQSPTHLIKTRGQQVTLRCSPISGHKSVSWYQQVLGQGPQFIFQYYEKEERGRGNFPDRFSARQFPNYSSELNVNALLLGDSALYLCASSWERGEYNEQFFGPGTRLTVL.

In its sample, this clone was seen once. The CDR3 nucleotides read TGTGCCAGCAGCTTAGGCCTAATGACAGGGAACACTGAAGCTTTCTTT. This translates into CASSLGLMTGNTEAFF. This sequence joins TRBV7-6 and TRBJ1-1; D might be TRBD1 (6 bases). This CDR3 comprises 16 residues. Germline V gene sequence: CDR1 SGHVS, CDR2 FNYEAQ. V lost 1 base to trimming and J lost 1 base, with 13 bases between them.

V gene TRBV12-1 combines with J gene TRBJ1-1; the DNA was not compared with TRBD1, the D call given in the table. TRBV12-1 is an annotated pseudogene. The CDR3 consists of 17 residues. The CDR3 bases are TGTGCCAGCATCTCCTCACAGGGGGGCCAGCCGAACACTGAAGCTTTCTTT. It encodes CASISSQGGQPNTEAFF.

CDR3 sequence reads: CASSYGTTPGTGELFF. The CDR3 DNA is TGTGCCAGCAGTTATGGGACTACCCCGGGCACCGGGGAGCTGTTTTTT. The chain recombines TRBV6-5 with TRBJ2-2, with 7 nucleotides matching TRBD2. This CDR3 has 16 amino acids. The germline gives CDR1 MNHEY, CDR2 SVGAGI. The trim removed 3 bases at V and 4 bases at J, leaving 8 bases unmatched.

The chain is built from TRBV15 and TRBJ2-5; TRBD1 agrees at 10 bases. There are 12 residues in the CDR3. CDR1 and CDR2 (germline): LNHNV, YYDKDF (reference sequence). V shed 8 bases, J shed 3 bases, and the junction held 0 bases outside the gene matches. CDR3 region: CATGTGEETQYF. The CDR3 DNA sequence: TGTGCCACCGGGACAGGGGAAGAGACCCAGTACTTC. The variable domain in full, completed from reference TRBV15 and TRBJ2-5, reads DAMVIQNPRYQVTQFGKPVTLSCSQTLNHNVMYWYQQKSSQAPKLLFHYYDKDFNNEADTPDNFQSRRPNTSFCFLDIRSPGLGDTAMYLCATGTGEETQYFGPGTRLLVL.

The CDR3 sequence: CASSRPAVSFF. CDR3 coding DNA: TGCGCCAGCAGTCGTCCGGCGGTGTCGTTCTTC. V usage is TRBV23-1 and J usage is TRBJ2-1; D is unresolved. Being an ORF, TRBV23-1 has a function that is uncertain. V lost 4 bases and J lost 15, with 13 bases in between. This CDR3 is built from 11 residues.

In its sample, this clone was seen once. The chain's CDR3 is CASSTSRTGQETQYF. In nucleotides, the CDR3 is TGTGCCAGTAGTACATCCCGGACAGGTCAAGAGACCCAGTACTTC. The chain joins TRBV19 to TRBJ2-5, with 7 positions matching TRBD1. CDR3 size: 15 residues. Germline values: CDR1 LNHDA, CDR2 SQIVND (reference sequence). V lost 4 bases and J lost 2; bases outside the gene matches: 7.